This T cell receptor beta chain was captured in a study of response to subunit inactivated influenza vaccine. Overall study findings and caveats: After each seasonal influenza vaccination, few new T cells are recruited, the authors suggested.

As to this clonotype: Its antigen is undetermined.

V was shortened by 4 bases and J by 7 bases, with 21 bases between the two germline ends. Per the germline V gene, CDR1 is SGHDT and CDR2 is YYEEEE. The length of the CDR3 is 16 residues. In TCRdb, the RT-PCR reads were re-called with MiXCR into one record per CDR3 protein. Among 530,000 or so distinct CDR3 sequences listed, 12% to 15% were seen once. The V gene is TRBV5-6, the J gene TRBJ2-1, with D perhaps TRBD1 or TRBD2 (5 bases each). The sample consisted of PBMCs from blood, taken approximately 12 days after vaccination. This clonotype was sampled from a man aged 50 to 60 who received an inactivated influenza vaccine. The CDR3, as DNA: TGTGCCAGCAGCAAGGGACCGACCCCTTTTAGGAATGAGCAGTTCTTC. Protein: CASSKGPTPFRNEQFF.